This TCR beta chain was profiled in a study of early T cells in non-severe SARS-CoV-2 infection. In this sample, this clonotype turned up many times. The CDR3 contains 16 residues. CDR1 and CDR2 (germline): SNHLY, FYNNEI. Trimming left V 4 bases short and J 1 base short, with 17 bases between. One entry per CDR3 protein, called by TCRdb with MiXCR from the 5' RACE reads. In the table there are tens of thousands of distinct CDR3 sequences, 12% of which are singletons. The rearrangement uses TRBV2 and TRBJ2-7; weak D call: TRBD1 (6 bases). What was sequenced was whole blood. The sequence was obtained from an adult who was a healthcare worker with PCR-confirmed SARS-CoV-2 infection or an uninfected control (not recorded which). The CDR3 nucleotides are TGTGCCAGCAGTGCGGCTGACAGGACACTTTCCTACGAGCAGTACTTC. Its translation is CASSAADRTLSYEQYF.